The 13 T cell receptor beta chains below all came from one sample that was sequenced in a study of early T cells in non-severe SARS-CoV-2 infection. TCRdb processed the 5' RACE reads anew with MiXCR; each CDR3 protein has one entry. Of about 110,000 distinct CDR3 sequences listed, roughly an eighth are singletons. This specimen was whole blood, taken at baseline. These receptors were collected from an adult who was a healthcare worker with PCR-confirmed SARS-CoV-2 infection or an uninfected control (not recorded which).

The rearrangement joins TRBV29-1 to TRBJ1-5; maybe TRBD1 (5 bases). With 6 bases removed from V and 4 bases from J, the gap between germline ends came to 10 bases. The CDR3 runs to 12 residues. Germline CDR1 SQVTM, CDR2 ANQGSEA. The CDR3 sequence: CSVKAGNQPQHF. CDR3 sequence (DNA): TGCAGCGTAAAAGCAGGGAATCAGCCCCAGCATTTT.

The CDR3 bases are TGTGCCAGCAGCTCCGTTCTGGGCGGGCTAAGCACAGATACGCAGTATTTT. Translating it yields CASSSVLGGLSTDTQYF. The chain joins TRBV7-8 to TRBJ2-3; maybe TRBD2 (5 bases). V was pared by 4 bases and J by 0 bases, with 17 bases between. The CDR3 consists of 17 residues. The germline V gene encodes CDR1 SGHVS and CDR2 FQNEAQ.

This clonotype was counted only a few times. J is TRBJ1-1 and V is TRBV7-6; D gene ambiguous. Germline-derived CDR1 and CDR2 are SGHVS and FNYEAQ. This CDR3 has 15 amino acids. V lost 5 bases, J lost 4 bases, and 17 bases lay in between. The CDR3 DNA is TGTGCCAGCAGCCTCTCAGGAGTCGGGTTCACTGAAGCTTTCTTT. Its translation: CASSLSGVGFTEAFF.

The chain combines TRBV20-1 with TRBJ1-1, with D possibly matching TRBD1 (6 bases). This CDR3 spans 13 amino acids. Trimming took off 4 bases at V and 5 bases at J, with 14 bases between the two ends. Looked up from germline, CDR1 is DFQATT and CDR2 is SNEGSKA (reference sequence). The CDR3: CSATQGLGTEAFF. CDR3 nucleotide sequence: TGCAGTGCTACCCAGGGGTTGGGGACTGAAGCTTTCTTT.

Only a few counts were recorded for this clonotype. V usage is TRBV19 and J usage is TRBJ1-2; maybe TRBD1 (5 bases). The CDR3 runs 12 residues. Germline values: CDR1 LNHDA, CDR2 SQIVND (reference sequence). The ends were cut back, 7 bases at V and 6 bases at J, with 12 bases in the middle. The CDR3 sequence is CASKEGLHGYTF. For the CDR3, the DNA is TGTGCCAGTAAGGAGGGACTACATGGCTACACCTTC.

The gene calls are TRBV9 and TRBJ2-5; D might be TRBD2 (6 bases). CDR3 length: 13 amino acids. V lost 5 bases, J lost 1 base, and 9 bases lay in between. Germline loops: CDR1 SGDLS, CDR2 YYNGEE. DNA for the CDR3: TGTGCCAGCAGTCTAGCGCCCCAAGAGACCCAGTACTTC. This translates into CASSLAPQETQYF.

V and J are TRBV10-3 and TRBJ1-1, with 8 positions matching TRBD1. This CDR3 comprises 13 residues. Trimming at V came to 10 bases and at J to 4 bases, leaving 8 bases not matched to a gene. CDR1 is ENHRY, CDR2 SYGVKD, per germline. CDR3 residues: CATGTGVRTEAFF. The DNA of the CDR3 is TGTGCCACCGGGACAGGTGTTCGCACTGAAGCTTTCTTT.

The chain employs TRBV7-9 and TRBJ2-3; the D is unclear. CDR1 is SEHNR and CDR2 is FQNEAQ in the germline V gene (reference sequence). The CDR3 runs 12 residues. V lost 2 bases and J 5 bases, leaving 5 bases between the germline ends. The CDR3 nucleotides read TGTGCCAGCAGCTTACAGCTAGATACGCAGTATTTT. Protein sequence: CASSLQLDTQYF.

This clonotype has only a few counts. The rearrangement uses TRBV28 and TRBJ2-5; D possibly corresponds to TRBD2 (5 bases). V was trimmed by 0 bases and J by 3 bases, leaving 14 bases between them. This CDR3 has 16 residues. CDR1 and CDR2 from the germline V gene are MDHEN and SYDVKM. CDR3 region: CASSLWSGRGKETQYF. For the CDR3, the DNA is TGTGCCAGCAGTTTATGGTCTGGTCGGGGAAAAGAGACCCAGTACTTC.

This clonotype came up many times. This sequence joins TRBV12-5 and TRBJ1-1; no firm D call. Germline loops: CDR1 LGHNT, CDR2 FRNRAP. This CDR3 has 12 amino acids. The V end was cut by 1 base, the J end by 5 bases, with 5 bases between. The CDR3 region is CASGLGNTEAFF. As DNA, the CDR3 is TGTGCTAGTGGTTTGGGGAATACTGAAGCTTTCTTT.

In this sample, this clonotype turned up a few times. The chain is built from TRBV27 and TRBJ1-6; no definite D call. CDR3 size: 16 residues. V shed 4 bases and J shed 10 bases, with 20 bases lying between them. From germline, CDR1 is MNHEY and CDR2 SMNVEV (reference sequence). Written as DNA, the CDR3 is TGTGCCAGCAGTTCCTTCCGGGCCCAAACAAGGTCACCCCTCCACTTT. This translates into CASSSFRAQTRSPLHF.

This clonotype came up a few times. The CDR3 nucleotides read TGTGCCAGCAGCTCTGGACAGGGGGCGAACTATGGCTACACCTTC. It translates to CASSSGQGANYGYTF. The chain links TRBV7-9 to TRBJ1-2; 11 bases match TRBD1. The trim removed 4 bases at V and 2 bases at J, leaving 3 bases unmatched. Germline V gives CDR1 SEHNR, CDR2 FQNEAQ (reference sequence). The CDR3 is 15 amino acids.

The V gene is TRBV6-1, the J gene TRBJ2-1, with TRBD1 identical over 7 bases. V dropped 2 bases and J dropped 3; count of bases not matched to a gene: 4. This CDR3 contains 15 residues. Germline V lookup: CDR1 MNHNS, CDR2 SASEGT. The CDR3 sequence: CASSESAGGYNEQFF. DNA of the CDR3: TGTGCCAGCAGTGAATCGGCAGGGGGCTACAATGAGCAGTTCTTC.